This T cell receptor (beta chain) is drawn from a study of cytomegalovirus exposure and HLA in healthy donors. This clone was seen a single time. 60 Vbeta and 13 Jbeta primers were used in PCR. Produced via immunoSEQ multiplex PCR; TCRdb's table is partial and in-frame only. The sample consists of about 100,000 clones, 65% to 75% of them appearing once. Germline lookup yields CDR1 SGHDT and CDR2 YYEEEE. Trimming took 4 bases from V and 2 from J, leaving 15 bases between them. This CDR3 comprises 15 residues. The gene calls are TRBV5-6 and TRBJ1-1; no clear D. The TCR comes from a middle-aged man in good health and CMV-seropositive. Sequencing was done on a sample of PBMCs. CDR3 region: CASSEGSQHNTEAFF. CDR3 sequence (DNA): TGTGCCAGCAGCGAGGGTTCGCAGCACAACACTGAAGCTTTCTTT.